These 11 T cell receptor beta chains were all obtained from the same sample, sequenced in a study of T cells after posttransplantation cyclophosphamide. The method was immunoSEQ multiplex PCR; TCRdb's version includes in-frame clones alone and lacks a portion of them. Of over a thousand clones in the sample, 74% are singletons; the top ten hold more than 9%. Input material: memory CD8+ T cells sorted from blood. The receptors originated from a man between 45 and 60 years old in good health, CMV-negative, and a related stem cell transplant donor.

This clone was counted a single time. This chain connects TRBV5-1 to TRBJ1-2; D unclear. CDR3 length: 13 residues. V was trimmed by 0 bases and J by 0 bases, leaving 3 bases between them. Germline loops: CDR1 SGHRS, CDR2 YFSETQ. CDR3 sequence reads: CASSLAANYGYTF. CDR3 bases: TGCGCCAGCAGCTTGGCAGCTAACTATGGCTACACCTTC.

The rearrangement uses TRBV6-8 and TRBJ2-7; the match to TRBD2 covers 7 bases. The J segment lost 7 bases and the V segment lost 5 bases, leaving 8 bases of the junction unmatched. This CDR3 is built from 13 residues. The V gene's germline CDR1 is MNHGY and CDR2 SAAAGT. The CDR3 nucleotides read TGTGCCAGCAGTGCGGGGCTGCGGGGGGAGCAGTACTTC. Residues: CASSAGLRGEQYF.

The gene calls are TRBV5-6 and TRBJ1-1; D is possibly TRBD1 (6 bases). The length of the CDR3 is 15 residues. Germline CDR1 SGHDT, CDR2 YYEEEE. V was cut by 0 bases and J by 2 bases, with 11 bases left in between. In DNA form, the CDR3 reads TGTGCCAGCAGCTTGGTGCTACAGGGTAACACTGAAGCTTTCTTT. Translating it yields CASSLVLQGNTEAFF.

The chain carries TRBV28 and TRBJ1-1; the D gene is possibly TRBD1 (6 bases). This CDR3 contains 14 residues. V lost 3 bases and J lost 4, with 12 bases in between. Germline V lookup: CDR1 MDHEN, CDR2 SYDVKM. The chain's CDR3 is CASSLRSRGTEAFF. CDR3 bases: TGTGCCAGCAGTTTGCGATCCAGGGGCACTGAAGCTTTCTTT.

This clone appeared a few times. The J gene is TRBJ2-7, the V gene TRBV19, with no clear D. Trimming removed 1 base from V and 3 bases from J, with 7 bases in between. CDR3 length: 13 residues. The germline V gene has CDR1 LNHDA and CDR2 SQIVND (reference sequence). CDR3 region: CASSIGQVYEQYF. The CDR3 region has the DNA TGTGCCAGTAGTATAGGCCAGGTCTACGAGCAGTACTTC.

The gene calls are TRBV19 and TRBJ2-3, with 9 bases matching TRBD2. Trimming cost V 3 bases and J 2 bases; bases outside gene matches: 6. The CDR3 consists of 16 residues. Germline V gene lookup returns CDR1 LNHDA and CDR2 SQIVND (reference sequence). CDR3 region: CASSINAGGSTDTQYF. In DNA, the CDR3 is TGTGCCAGTAGTATCAATGCGGGAGGGTCCACAGATACGCAGTATTTT.

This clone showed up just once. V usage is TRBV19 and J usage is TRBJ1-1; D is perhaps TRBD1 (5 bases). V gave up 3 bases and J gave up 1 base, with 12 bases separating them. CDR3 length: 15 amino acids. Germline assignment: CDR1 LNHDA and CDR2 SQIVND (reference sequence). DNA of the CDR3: TGTGCCAGTAGTATCCTCGGTCAGGGGAACACTGAAGCTTTCTTT. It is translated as CASSILGQGNTEAFF.

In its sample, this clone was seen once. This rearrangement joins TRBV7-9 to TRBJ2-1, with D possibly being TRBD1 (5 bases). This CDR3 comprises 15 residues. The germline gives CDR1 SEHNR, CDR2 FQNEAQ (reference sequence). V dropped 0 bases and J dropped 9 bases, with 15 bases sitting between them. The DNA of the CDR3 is TGTGCCAGCAGCTTAGCGTCTAAGGGGCGGATTGAGCAGTTCTTC. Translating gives CASSLASKGRIEQFF.

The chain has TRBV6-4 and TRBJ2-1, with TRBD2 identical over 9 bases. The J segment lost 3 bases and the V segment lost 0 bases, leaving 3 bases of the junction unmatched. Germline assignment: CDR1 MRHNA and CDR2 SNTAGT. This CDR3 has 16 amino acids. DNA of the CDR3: TGTGCCAGCAGTGACTCGAGGACTAGCGACTACAATGAGCAGTTCTTC. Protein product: CASSDSRTSDYNEQFF.

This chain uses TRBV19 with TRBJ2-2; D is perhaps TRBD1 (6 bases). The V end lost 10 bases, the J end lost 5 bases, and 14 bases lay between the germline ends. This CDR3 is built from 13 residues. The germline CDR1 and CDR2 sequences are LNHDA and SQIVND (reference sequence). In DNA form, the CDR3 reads TGTGCCATACAGACAGGAGGAACCGGGGAGCTGTTTTTT. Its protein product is CAIQTGGTGELFF.

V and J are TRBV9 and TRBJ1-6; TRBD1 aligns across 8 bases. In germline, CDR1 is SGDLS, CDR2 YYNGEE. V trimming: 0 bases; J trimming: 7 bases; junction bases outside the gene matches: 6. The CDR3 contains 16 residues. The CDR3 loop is CASSVGSTGANSPLHF. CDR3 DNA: TGTGCCAGCAGCGTAGGCTCGACAGGGGCCAATTCACCCCTCCACTTT.